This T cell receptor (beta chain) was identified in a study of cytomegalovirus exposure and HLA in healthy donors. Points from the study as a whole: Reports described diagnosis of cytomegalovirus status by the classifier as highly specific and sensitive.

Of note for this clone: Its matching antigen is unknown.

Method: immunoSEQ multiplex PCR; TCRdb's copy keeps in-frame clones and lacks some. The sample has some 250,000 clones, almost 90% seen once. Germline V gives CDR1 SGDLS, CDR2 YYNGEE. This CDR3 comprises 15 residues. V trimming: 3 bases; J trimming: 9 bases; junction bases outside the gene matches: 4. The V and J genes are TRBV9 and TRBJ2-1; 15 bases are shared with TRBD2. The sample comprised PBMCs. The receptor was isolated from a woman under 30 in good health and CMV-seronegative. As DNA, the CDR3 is TGTGCCAGCAGCGCGGGACTAGCGGGGGGTTTTGAGCAGTTCTTC. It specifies CASSAGLAGGFEQFF.